This paragraph covers one T cell receptor beta chain sequence. The antigen is unknown. PCR used 60 Vbeta primers and 13 Jbeta primers. Sequencing used immunoSEQ multiplex PCR; TCRdb keeps in-frame clones, though not all of them. In all, the sample yields around 31,000 clones. This sample was included in a study of cytomegalovirus exposure and HLA in healthy donors. The CDR3 consists of 13 residues. J lost 1 base, V lost 8 bases, and 2 bases had no gene match. Germline loops: CDR1 SNHLY, CDR2 FYNNEI. Study-wide results and caveats: In a later analysis, HLA-associated TCR beta chains were more clonally expanded than equally common others. The study put about 180 TCR beta chains on its list as cytomegalovirus-associated.

The sample comprised PBMCs. V and J are TRBV2 and TRBJ1-5; 7 nucleotides line up with TRBD1. This sequence originates from a female donor in good health and CMV-seronegative. The CDR3 sequence: CASGDSSNQPQHF. The CDR3 DNA is TGTGCCAGCGGGGACAGCAGCAATCAGCCCCAGCATTTT.